This passage covers 7 T cell receptor beta chains from one sample sequenced in a study of blood T cell repertoires in COVID-19. Profiled with immunoSEQ multiplex PCR; TCRdb holds only in-frame clones, not every one. The sample consists of nearly 350,000 clones, 65% to 85% of them appearing once. Sequenced: peripheral blood. The receptors were sampled from a man aged 25-40 years with active or convalescent COVID-19.

The chain employs TRBV4-2 and TRBJ2-7, with 9 bases matching TRBD1. The CDR3 length is 14 residues. Germline CDR1 LGHNA, CDR2 YNFKEQ. The ends lost 4 bases at V and 3 bases at J; junction bases unmatched: 4. The CDR3 sequence is CASSPGQGSYEQYF. CDR3 nucleotides: TGTGCCAGCAGCCCGGGACAGGGAAGCTACGAGCAGTACTTC.

V is TRBV3-1 (or the pseudogene TRBV3-2) and J is TRBJ1-2, with unresolved D. The CDR3 spans 15 residues. The V gene lost 1 base and the J gene lost 4 bases, with 13 bases spanning the gap. CDR1 is LGHDT and CDR2 is YNNKEL in the germline V gene (reference sequence). The CDR3, as DNA: TGTGCCAGCAGCCAAGGGGCCGCCTCAGGCTATGGCTACACCTTC. Amino acid sequence: CASSQGAASGYGYTF.

This clone was observed a few times. CDR3 in DNA: TGTGCCAGCAGTTACGGCAGGGGTGGTGGGCAGTACTTC. This sequence encodes CASSYGRGGGQYF. The chain links TRBV6-5 to TRBJ2-7, with a possible D match to TRBD1 (6 bases). This CDR3 spans 13 amino acids. Per germline, CDR1 MNHEY and CDR2 SVGAGI. Trimming removed 2 bases at V and 9 bases at J, with 14 bases between.

The chain employs TRBV6-2 or TRBV6-3 and TRBJ1-2; D is ambiguous. CDR1 is MNHEY, CDR2 SVGEGT, per germline. Trimming shortened V by 6 bases and J by 8 bases, and 16 bases separated the two germline ends. The CDR3 loop spans 13 amino acids. The CDR3 DNA sequence: TGTGCCAGCAGCCCCCTACAGAGGGCCGGCTACACCTTC. It yields the protein CASSPLQRAGYTF.

In its sample, this clone was seen a few times. The gene calls are TRBV7-8 and TRBJ2-3; possibly TRBD1 or TRBD2 for D (6 bases each). CDR1 SGHVS and CDR2 FQNEAQ come from the germline V gene. The CDR3 spans 15 residues. V was cut by 5 bases and J by 5 bases, with 17 bases left in between. CDR3 bases: TGTGCCAGCAGCCGAGGGGGGTTAGGGGGAGATACGCAGTATTTT. Its protein is CASSRGGLGGDTQYF.

CDR3 region: CATSPSLTNTQYF. The CDR3 DNA is TGTGCCACCAGCCCCTCCCTTACAAATACGCAGTATTTT. The chain has TRBV15 and TRBJ2-3; D uncertain. The CDR3 has 13 residues. CDR1 is LNHNV, CDR2 YYDKDF, per germline (reference sequence). The V and J ends lost 5 bases and 7 bases respectively, with 13 bases between them.

The chain's CDR3 is CASSVGVPSALREEGTQYF. The CDR3 DNA reads TGTGCCAGCAGCGTAGGTGTTCCCTCGGCGCTCAGAGAGGAAGGGACCCAGTACTTC. This chain links TRBV9 with TRBJ2-5; D call uncertain. This CDR3 has 19 residues. Germline values: CDR1 SGDLS, CDR2 YYNGEE. The V end was cut by 0 bases, the J end by 7 bases, with 28 bases between.